This TCR beta chain was identified during a study of T cells after posttransplantation cyclophosphamide. Study-wide points: After PTCy, TRB diversity resembled that of CNI/methotrexate controls. Later blood repertoires were often dominated by clones from the donor CD8+ memory compartment. Blood and skin or GI T cell repertoires showed limited TRB overlap.

Note on this clone: Antigen specificity is unknown.

A marrow graft followed busulfan-fludarabine conditioning, with cyclophosphamide on days +3 and +4. Using immunoSEQ multiplex PCR, the repertoire was profiled, and TCRdb retains in-frame clones only, with some absent. The sample yields about 6,700 clones, without any singletons. This CDR3 region has 18 residues. Germline values: CDR1 SGHDN, CDR2 FVKESK. The sample here was PBMCs, taken after an allogeneic stem cell transplant with post-transplant cyclophosphamide. This TCR derives from a male patient aged 25-45 years who received an allogeneic stem cell transplant from an unrelated donor, was CMV-positive, and had acute and chronic GVHD. Some of the T cells may derive from the graft donor. The chain couples TRBV14 to TRBJ2-5; TRBD1 matches at 7 bases. TRBJ2-7 matches the DNA end more closely, so the J call is doubtful. The chain's CDR3 is CASSQDPRDSRTQYEQYF. The DNA of the CDR3 is TGTGCCAGCAGCCAAGATCCCCGGGACAGCCGTACCCAGTACGAGCAGTACTTC.